These 8 T cell receptor beta chains were all obtained from the same sample, sequenced in a study of shared T cell receptors in the human thymus (dated by TCRdb to about 2021). To prepare the library, the immunoSEQ multiplex PCR assay was applied. Imported from immuneACCESS, the table was reduced by TCRdb to in-frame sequences with V and J called. These copies leave out some clones; in studies compared against another copy, an unresolved V gene accounts for under half, and the cause of the remainder is not known. The table for this sample lists hundreds of thousands of clones; 88% of them were counted only once. In total, the top ten clones hold about 0.01% of the sample. This sample also belongs to another study, concerning human thymus T cells.

Input material: thymocytes. These receptors originate from a boy under three years old with a congenital heart defect. Donor details come from another sample of the same person, matched by shared clones.

This clone has just one count. The chain combines TRBV21-1 with TRBJ1-5; whether TRBD1, the table's D call, matches the DNA was not checked. TRBV21-1 represents a pseudogene. The CDR3 is 13 residues long. This chain's CDR3 is CASRTQGYQPQHF. Here the CDR3 DNA reads TGTGCCAGCAGGACACAGGGATACCAGCCCCAGCATTTT.

The chain recombines TRBV30 with TRBJ1-2; no clear D. CDR1 and CDR2 from the germline V gene are GTSNPN and SVGIG (reference sequence). The CDR3 runs 13 residues. Trimming pared 4 bases from V and 5 bases from J, leaving 14 bases between. CDR3 amino acids: CAWKERVRYGYTF. The DNA for the CDR3 is TGTGCCTGGAAGGAGAGGGTGCGGTATGGCTACACCTTC.

The gene calls are TRBV7-9 and TRBJ2-7; D possibly corresponds to TRBD1 (6 bases). V was cut by 1 base and J by 7 bases, with 14 bases left in between. The CDR3 is 14 residues long. Germline V gene lookup returns CDR1 SEHNR and CDR2 FQNEAQ (reference sequence). CDR3 amino acids: CASSLGTGKGEQYF. The DNA for the CDR3 is TGTGCCAGCAGCTTAGGTACAGGGAAAGGTGAGCAGTACTTC.

V gene TRBV7-3 combines with J gene TRBJ2-3; 15 bases fit TRBD2. CDR3 size: 22 residues. Germline values: CDR1 SGHTA, CDR2 FQGTGA. J gave up 3 bases and V 1 base, and 17 bases lay outside the gene matches. CDR3 sequence (DNA): TGTGCCAGCAGCTTAAATAAACGGACTAGCGGGAGGGCCCGGGGAGGTACAGATACGCAGTATTTT. Amino acid sequence: CASSLNKRTSGRARGGTDTQYF.

This clone has only one observation. This rearrangement joins TRBV15 to TRBJ2-1, with D hard to call. The CDR3 loop spans 16 amino acids. Germline V CDR1 and CDR2: LNHNV, YYDKDF (reference sequence). Trimming removed 2 bases at V and 0 bases at J, with 11 bases between. CDR3 nucleotides: TGTGCCACCAGCAGAAAGAGCCGTCCCTCCTACAATGAGCAGTTCTTC. It yields the protein CATSRKSRPSYNEQFF.

V and J are TRBV11-2 and TRBJ2-7; 8 bases line up with TRBD2. J was trimmed by 0 bases and V by 5 bases; bases with no gene match: 6. CDR3 length: 15 amino acids. Germline assignment: CDR1 SGHAT and CDR2 FQNNGV. The DNA of the CDR3 is TGTGCCAGCAGCAAAATAGCGGGGCGCTCCTACGAGCAGTACTTC. It is translated as CASSKIAGRSYEQYF.

The chain uses TRBV5-1 and TRBJ1-2; D call uncertain. Trimming cost V 2 bases and J 7 bases, with 30 bases left between them. Germline values: CDR1 SGHRS, CDR2 YFSETQ. The length of the CDR3 is 19 residues. CDR3 DNA sequence: TGCGCCAGCAGCTTCCACAAACCTGTGGCGCGGGGTGAATTTTGTGGCTACACCTTC. It translates to CASSFHKPVARGEFCGYTF.

The chain combines TRBV7-9 with TRBJ1-2; a possible D gene is TRBD1 (5 bases). CDR3 size: 14 residues. Looked up from germline, CDR1 is SEHNR and CDR2 is FQNEAQ (reference sequence). V gave up 1 base and J gave up 5 bases, with 11 bases separating them. CDR3 sequence reads: CASSLVGRAYGYTF. The DNA of the CDR3 is TGTGCCAGCAGCTTAGTAGGCAGGGCATATGGCTACACCTTC.